What follows describes a single T cell receptor beta chain. This CDR3 contains 14 residues. Germline loops: CDR1 SGHTA, CDR2 FQGNSA. V shed 5 bases and J shed 2 bases, with 11 bases lying between them. The data stem from a study of blood T cell repertoires in COVID-19. Study as a whole: Material from acute and convalescent COVID-19 was sourced from the United States, Italy and Spain. PBMCs, B-cell-depleted T cells, or T cells were the source of the cDNA or gDNA that made up the material.

Authors' data handling: For nucleated cells, counts were estimated from reference gene primer amplification. The data were produced by immunoSEQ multiplex PCR, yet TCRdb's version contains in-frame clones alone and is incomplete. The V and J calls and clone size were taken over from that table, and D and trimming were inferred from the DNA. The data contain roughly 230,000 clones, around 83% of them singletons. The chain joins TRBV7-2 to TRBJ2-3; maybe TRBD2 (5 bases). Sequencing was carried out using peripheral blood. This receptor was taken from a man aged 35 to 55 with active or convalescent COVID-19. CDR3 amino acids: CASSPAAATDTQYF. The CDR3 nucleotides read TGTGCCAGCAGCCCCGCAGCGGCCACAGATACGCAGTATTTT.